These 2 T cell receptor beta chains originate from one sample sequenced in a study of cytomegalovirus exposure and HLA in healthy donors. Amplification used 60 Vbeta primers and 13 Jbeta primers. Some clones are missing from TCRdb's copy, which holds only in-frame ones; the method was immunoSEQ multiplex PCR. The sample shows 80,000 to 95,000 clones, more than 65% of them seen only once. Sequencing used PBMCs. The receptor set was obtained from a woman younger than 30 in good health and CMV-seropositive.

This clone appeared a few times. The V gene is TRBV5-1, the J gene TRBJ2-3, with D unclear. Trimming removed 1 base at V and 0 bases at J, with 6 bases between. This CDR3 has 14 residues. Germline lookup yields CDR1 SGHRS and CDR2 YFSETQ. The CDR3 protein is CASSLSRSTDTQYF. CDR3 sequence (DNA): TGCGCCAGCAGCTTGTCCCGTAGCACAGATACGCAGTATTTT.

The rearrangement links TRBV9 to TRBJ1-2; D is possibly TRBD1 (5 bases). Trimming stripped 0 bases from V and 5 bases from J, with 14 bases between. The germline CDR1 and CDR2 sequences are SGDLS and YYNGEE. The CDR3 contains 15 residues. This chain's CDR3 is CASSVGRAMGYGYTF. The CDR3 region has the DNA TGTGCCAGCAGCGTAGGCAGGGCTATGGGGTATGGCTACACCTTC. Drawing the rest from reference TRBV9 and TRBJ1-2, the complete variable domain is DSGVTQTPKHLITATGQRVTLRCSPRSGDLSVYWYQQSLDQGLQFLIQYYNGEERAKGNILERFSAQQFPDLHSELNLSSLELGDSALYFCASSVGRAMGYGYTFGSGTRLTVV.